Listed below are T cell receptor beta chains from one sample, sequenced in a study of breast tumors, draining lymph nodes, adjacent tissues. TCRdb independently ran MiXCR on the multiplex PCR reads; one entry per CDR3 protein. The profile covers approximately 130,000 distinct CDR3 sequences, with over 20% appearing a single time and about 2.2% taken by the ten largest. Material: axillary lymph node tissue. Receptor source: a female donor with breast cancer. Some clones in this sample may be carry-over from other donors' samples. Each CDR3 is given with its conserved first and last residue. The D gene is left open where the match is weak. For some rows the clone size is stated as once, few or many, or as a class when expanded; others skip it.

TRBJ2-7	-	TRBV7-2	TRBD2	TGTGCCAGCAGCTTATCAAGCGGGAGAGGGGGCGAGCAGTACTTC	CASSLSSGRGGEQYF
TRBJ1-2	many	TRBV19	-	TGTGCCAGTAGGGAGACAGGTAACGATGGCTACACCTTC	CASRETGNDGYTF
TRBJ2-3	many	TRBV4-1	TRBD1	TGCGCCAGCAGCCCTTCAGGGACAGGTTTCCTCCCTAGCACAGATACGCAGTATTTT	CASSPSGTGFLPSTDTQYF
TRBJ2-2	many	TRBV7-2	-	TGTGCCAGCAGCTTACAAGGGCCCCGCACCGGGGAGCTGTTTTTT	CASSLQGPRTGELFF
TRBJ2-1	-	TRBV28	TRBD2	TGTGCCAGCAGTTTCCTTGGCGGGAGAGGTAATGAGCAGTTCTTC	CASSFLGGRGNEQFF
TRBJ1-5	-	TRBV29-1	TRBD1	TGCAGCGTTGCAGGGGGCCTCGGGGTTCAGCCCCAGCATTTT	CSVAGGLGVQPQHF
TRBJ1-2	many	TRBV5-8	-	TGTGCCAGCAGCCACCGCGCGGCGCTTAACTATGGCTACACCTTC	CASSHRAALNYGYTF
TRBJ2-3	many	TRBV5-1	TRBD2	TGCGCCAGCAGCTTGGGCCATAGCGGGAGAGGGAGAACCACAGATACGCAGTATTTT	CASSLGHSGRGRTTDTQYF
TRBJ1-1	-	TRBV28	TRBD1	TGTGCCAGCAGTTTTAGTAGGGGGCGTACCACTGAAGCTTTCTTT	CASSFSRGRTTEAFF
TRBJ2-1	many	TRBV5-1	-	TGCGCCAGCAGCTTGTCGGGCACCTCCTACAATGAGCAGTTCTTC	CASSLSGTSYNEQFF
TRBJ2-1	many	TRBV19	-	TGTGCCAGTAGTATAGATCTTCCCACGACAGACTCCTACAATGAGCAGTTCTTC	CASSIDLPTTDSYNEQFF
TRBJ2-1	many	TRBV15	TRBD2	TGTGCCACCAGCGGGAGGGGACTAGCGGGAGGGCCGGACTACAATGAGCAGTTCTTC	CATSGRGLAGGPDYNEQFF
TRBJ1-5	-	TRBV6-5	-	TGTGCCAGCAGTCGACTCCGGGGGGGCAATCAGCCCCAGCATTTT	CASSRLRGGNQPQHF
TRBJ2-7	many	TRBV12-3/TRBV12-4	TRBD1	TGTGCCAGCAGTCTCCGGACAGGCGAAACCTACGAGCAGTACTTC	CASSLRTGETYEQYF
TRBJ1-2	many	TRBV30	TRBD1	TGTGCCTGTTCAGGACAGGGGGATTATGGCTACACCTTC	CACSGQGDYGYTF
TRBJ2-7	many	TRBV2	-	TGTGCCAGCAGTGAGGAGGATAGTCTCCCCCCCTACGAGCAGTACTTC	CASSEEDSLPPYEQYF
TRBJ2-7	many	TRBV7-9	-	TGTGCCAGCGGGGGGGCAGGGTACGAGCAGTACTTC	CASGGAGYEQYF
TRBJ1-2	many	TRBV5-1	TRBD1	TGCGCCAGCAGCCCCACGGGACAGCGGGGGACGGCTGGCTACACCTTC	CASSPTGQRGTAGYTF
TRBJ1-5	many	TRBV19	-	TGTGCCAGTAGTCGCCAGTACCTACCCCGGGACGGAAAAAATCAGCCCCAGCATTTT	CASSRQYLPRDGKNQPQHF
TRBJ2-1	many	TRBV4-1	TRBD2	TGCGCCAGCAGCCAAGGCGGACTAGCGGGGGACAATGAGCAGTTCTTC	CASSQGGLAGDNEQFF
TRBJ2-7	many	TRBV27	TRBD2	TGTGCCAGCAGTAACGGGAGGACCGCCTACGAGCAGTACTTC	CASSNGRTAYEQYF
TRBJ1-2	many	TRBV20-1	-	TGCAGTGCTAGTCTGGGCAGAGCTAACTATGGCTACACCTTC	CSASLGRANYGYTF
TRBJ2-7	many	TRBV20-1	TRBD2	TGCAGTGCTAGAGATTTACTAGCGACCAAACTATACGAGCAGTACTTC	CSARDLLATKLYEQYF
TRBJ1-1	-	TRBV7-9	-	TGTGCCAGCAGCTTATATACAAATTCTTACGCTGAAGCTTTCTTT	CASSLYTNSYAEAFF
TRBJ1-2	many	TRBV12-3/TRBV12-4	-	TGTGCCAGCAGTTTGGGGGGGGGCAATAACTATGGCTACACCTTC	CASSLGGGNNYGYTF
TRBJ1-2	many	TRBV7-9	-	TGTGCCAGCAGCTATGGCAGGGGAGGACTTAACTATGGCTACACCTTC	CASSYGRGGLNYGYTF